This entry is about one T cell receptor (beta chain). Its antigen is not identified. The source of the sample is a study of blood T cell dynamics during melanoma immunotherapy. Study-wide background: Patients with metastatic melanoma got pembrolizumab or nivolumab-ipilimumab as first-line care. Regarding the study as a whole: The study could not tell melanoma-specific clones from general immune activation. At W3, later disease-control patients showed bifurcated PBMC repertoire changes, unlike progressors.

Using immunoSEQ multiplex PCR, the repertoire was profiled, and TCRdb retains in-frame clones only, with some absent. The sample contains several thousand clones, approximately 84% of which appear only once. As to time point: week 3, after first cycle of checkpoint inhibitor. Apart from a couple of fast progressors, RECIST 1.1 response was judged 12 weeks post-infusion. The CDR3 length is 16 residues. V lost 4 bases, J lost 4 bases, and 20 bases lay in between. The genes are TRBV23-1 and TRBJ2-7; D is perhaps TRBD1 (6 bases). TRBV23-1 is designated an ORF whose function remains uncertain. The source of this sequence is a human donor with melanoma. The specimen was blood, collected from a patient treated with checkpoint blockade. The CDR3 loop reads CASSRSAAGAVYEQYF. The CDR3 DNA follows: TGCGCCAGCAGTCGATCGGCAGCAGGGGCCGTTTACGAGCAGTACTTC.